Reported below is one TCR beta chain. This entry belongs to a study of T cell responses to AZD1222 COVID-19 vaccine. The protocol was immunoSEQ multiplex PCR, while the TCRdb copy is restricted to in-frame clones and leaves out a portion. The sample holds about 88,000 clones; roughly nine tenths are singletons and the top ten take 4.5% to 5%. Germline lookup yields CDR1 LNHDA and CDR2 SQIVND (reference sequence). This CDR3 contains 13 residues. V shed 5 bases and J shed 4 bases, with 9 bases lying between them. The TCR comes from an adult who received the AZD1222 COVID-19 vaccine. The source material was peripheral blood, sampled 28 days after the second AZD1222 dose. This sequence joins TRBV19 and TRBJ1-3; D is unclear. CDR3 DNA: TGTGCCAGTAGTGGGTGGAGAGGAAACACCATATATTTT. Amino acid sequence: CASSGWRGNTIYF.